The source of this T cell receptor (beta chain) is a study of beta chain features in type 1 diabetes. Study context: Across all samples, approximately 110,000,000 sorted cells were examined.

A CD45RO/CCR7/CD25/CD127/CD95/CD27 panel sorted naive, central memory, regulatory and stem cell-like memory CD4+ cells. This clone has a handful of counts. The antigen is not known. CDR1 and CDR2 (germline): SGDLS, YYNGEE. V dropped 4 bases and J dropped 8 bases, with 19 bases sitting between them. The CDR3 totals 15 residues. Points from the study as a whole: Shortening that was moderate but significant affected the TCRB CDR3s of Type 1 diabetes patients in all four CD4+ subsets.

Isolated RNA was reverse transcribed in full, so expressed TCRB transcripts were sequenced. Profiling relied on immunoSEQ multiplex PCR, and the TCRdb table lists in-frame clones only, not all of them. The table shows 250,000 to 350,000 clones, with approximately 14% occurring only once. The source of this sequence is a man in his thirties or forties with type 1 diabetes. This sequence joins TRBV9 and TRBJ2-1, with a tentative D call TRBD2 (5 bases). What was sequenced was naive CD4+ T cells from blood. CDR3 sequence reads: CASSPAGGPSHEQFF. DNA for the CDR3: TGTGCCAGCAGCCCTGCGGGCGGACCCAGTCATGAGCAGTTCTTC.